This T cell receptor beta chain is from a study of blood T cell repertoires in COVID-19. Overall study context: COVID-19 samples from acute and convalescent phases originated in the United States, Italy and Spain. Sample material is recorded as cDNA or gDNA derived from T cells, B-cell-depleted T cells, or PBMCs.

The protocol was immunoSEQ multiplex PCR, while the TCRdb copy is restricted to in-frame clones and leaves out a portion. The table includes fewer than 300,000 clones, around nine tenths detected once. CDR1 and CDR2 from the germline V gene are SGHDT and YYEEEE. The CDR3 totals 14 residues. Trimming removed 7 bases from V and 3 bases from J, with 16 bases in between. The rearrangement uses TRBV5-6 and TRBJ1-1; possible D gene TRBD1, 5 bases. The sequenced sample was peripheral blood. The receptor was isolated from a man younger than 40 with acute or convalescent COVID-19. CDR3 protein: CASRRRGWDTEAFF. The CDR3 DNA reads TGTGCCAGCCGTCGTCGGGGGTGGGACACTGAAGCTTTCTTT. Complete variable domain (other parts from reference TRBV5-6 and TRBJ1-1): DAGVTQSPTHLIKTRGQQVTLRCSPKSGHDTVSWYQQALGQGPQFIFQYYEEEERQRGNFPDRFSGHQFPNYSSELNVNALLLGDSALYLCASRRRGWDTEAFFGQGTRLTVV.